One sample yielded the 26 T cell receptor beta chains listed below, sequenced in a study of blood T cell repertoires in COVID-19. Only in-frame clones appear in the TCRdb table, and some are missing; sequencing was by immunoSEQ multiplex PCR. The data hold more than 65,000 clones, with around 79% observed a single time. Sequencing was carried out using peripheral blood. The receptors were gathered from a woman in her 70s with acute or convalescent COVID-19.

The sample holds a few counts of this clone. The chain joins TRBV7-2 to TRBJ1-1, with a tentative D call TRBD1 (5 bases). The germline gives CDR1 SGHTA, CDR2 FQGNSA. Trimming removed 6 bases from V and 6 bases from J, with 14 bases in between. The CDR3 is made up of 13 amino acids. In DNA form, the CDR3 reads TGTGCCAGCAGGCCTACCAGGGATTCTGAAGCTTTCTTT. Its translation is CASRPTRDSEAFF.

The chain recombines TRBV2 with TRBJ2-7; 7 nucleotides agree with TRBD1. CDR1 is SNHLY, CDR2 FYNNEI, per germline. CDR3 size: 14 residues. The V gene end was trimmed by 6 bases and the J gene end by 0 bases; junction bases not matched to a gene: 5. CDR3 in DNA: TGTGCCAGCAGAAGGACAGGCGCCTCCTACGAGCAGTACTTC. Protein: CASRRTGASYEQYF.

This clone was observed a few times. This chain connects TRBV5-6 to TRBJ2-1, with TRBD2 as a possible D gene (5 bases). Germline V CDR1 and CDR2: SGHDT, YYEEEE. Trimming left V 3 bases short and J 1 base short, with 14 bases between. This CDR3 contains 16 residues. The CDR3: CASSSEIALSYNEQFF. DNA for the CDR3: TGTGCCAGCAGCTCGGAAATAGCGCTTTCCTACAATGAGCAGTTCTTC. The full variable domain, its missing parts supplied by reference TRBV5-6 and TRBJ2-1, is DAGVTQSPTHLIKTRGQQVTLRCSPKSGHDTVSWYQQALGQGPQFIFQYYEEEERQRGNFPDRFSGHQFPNYSSELNVNALLLGDSALYLCASSSEIALSYNEQFFGPGTRLTVL.

The chain recombines TRBV7-8 with TRBJ1-5; D is unclear. CDR3 length: 14 residues. Germline assignment: CDR1 SGHVS and CDR2 FQNEAQ. The V and J ends lost 3 bases and 3 bases respectively, with 9 bases between them. The CDR3 nucleotides read TGTGCCAGCAGCTTTAATGCAGTCAATCAGCCCCAGCATTTT. It codes for CASSFNAVNQPQHF. The whole variable domain, filled in from reference TRBV7-8 and TRBJ1-5, reads GAGVSQSPRYKVAKRGQDVALRCDPISGHVSLFWYQQALGQGPEFLTYFQNEAQLDKSGLPSDRFFAERPEGSVSTLKIQRTQQEDSAVYLCASSFNAVNQPQHFGDGTRLSIL.

V gene TRBV7-2 combines with J gene TRBJ2-6; 8 bases map to TRBD2. CDR1 SGHTA and CDR2 FQGNSA come from the germline V gene. The CDR3 extends over 16 amino acids. V trimming: 5 bases; J trimming: 4 bases; junction bases outside the gene matches: 7. CDR3 amino acids: CASSPAGALGANVLTF. The CDR3, as DNA: TGTGCCAGCAGCCCAGCGGGGGCTCTCGGGGCCAACGTCCTGACTTTC.

Notes on this clone: Its ends do not fully match the called genes, so a read error is possible. The sample holds other DNA sequences that translate to the same CDR3. This rearrangement joins TRBV6-5 to TRBJ1-1; D is undetermined. The CDR3 sequence is 13 residues long. CDR1 MNHEY and CDR2 SVGAGI come from the germline V gene. The CDR3 bases are TGTGCGAGCAGTTTCTCTTTGGCGGGTGAAGCTTTCTTT. It translates to CASSFSLAGEAFF.

The rearrangement links TRBV6-1 to TRBJ2-7; D is possibly TRBD2 (7 bases). The CDR3 length is 14 residues. Germline CDR1 reads MNHNS; CDR2 reads SASEGT. V was shortened by 1 base and J by 3 bases, with 10 bases between the two germline ends. This CDR3 reads CASSEVGGGYEQYF. CDR3 DNA sequence: TGTGCCAGCAGTGAAGTGGGAGGGGGCTACGAGCAGTACTTC.

This sequence joins TRBV5-6 and TRBJ2-3; D not resolved. Looked up from germline, CDR1 is SGHDT and CDR2 is YYEEEE. Trimming pared 3 bases from V and 3 bases from J, leaving 17 bases between. The length of the CDR3 is 16 residues. DNA of the CDR3: TGTGCCAGCAGCTCTCATGGTGGCGGTTGGACAGATACGCAGTATTTT. Amino acid sequence: CASSSHGGGWTDTQYF.

CDR3 in amino acids: CASSRPGWNDEQYF. The CDR3 nucleotides read TGTGCCAGCAGCCGCCCGGGGTGGAACGACGAGCAGTACTTC. J is TRBJ2-7 and V is TRBV6-2 or TRBV6-3; perhaps TRBD2 as D (5 bases). CDR1 and CDR2 (germline): MNHEY, SVGEGT. Trimming stripped 6 bases from V and 5 bases from J, with 17 bases between. CDR3 length equals 14 residues.

This clone appeared a few times. The rearrangement uses TRBV18 and TRBJ1-5; TRBD1 aligns across 10 bases. The CDR3 length is 18 residues. The germline gives CDR1 KGHSH, CDR2 LQKENI. Losses at the gene ends were 4 bases for V and 1 base for J; bases not matched to a gene: 10. The CDR3 nucleotides read TGTGCCAGCTCACACATAGGGCCGGGACAGGGGAGCAATCAGCCCCAGCATTTT. Its translation: CASSHIGPGQGSNQPQHF. Full variable domain (rest looked up from reference TRBV18 and TRBJ1-5): NAGVMQNPRHLVRRRGQEARLRCSPMKGHSHVYWYRQLPEEGLKFMVYLQKENIIDESGMPKERFSAEFPKEGPSILRIQQVVRGDSAAYFCASSHIGPGQGSNQPQHFGDGTRLSIL.

The chain recombines TRBV5-4 with TRBJ2-7; the match to TRBD1 covers 7 bases. After removal of 4 bases from V and 6 bases from J, the junction contained 10 bases not matched to a gene. Per the germline V gene, CDR1 is SGHNT and CDR2 is YYREEE (reference sequence). The length of the CDR3 is 14 residues. The CDR3 region is CASSSTGAKGEQYF. CDR3 nucleotides: TGTGCCAGCAGCAGTACAGGGGCGAAGGGCGAGCAGTACTTC.

The rearrangement joins TRBV5-1 to TRBJ1-6; maybe TRBD1 (6 bases). The CDR3 is 18 amino acids. V dropped 0 bases and J dropped 0 bases, with 13 bases sitting between them. Germline V gene data show CDR1 as SGHRS and CDR2 as YFSETQ. In DNA, the CDR3 is TGCGCCAGCAGCTTGGCGTATAGGGGGAGCTCCTATAATTCACCCCTCCACTTT. Translation: CASSLAYRGSSYNSPLHF.

The chain carries TRBV12-5 and TRBJ1-6; D gene unclear. Trimming took 1 base from V and 8 from J, leaving 6 bases between them. The V gene's germline CDR1 is LGHNT and CDR2 FRNRAP. The CDR3 is 13 residues long. The CDR3 nucleotides read TGTGCTAGTGGTTTGGAGCCCGATTCACCCCTCCACTTT. Protein product: CASGLEPDSPLHF. Complete variable domain (other parts from reference TRBV12-5 and TRBJ1-6): DARVTQTPRHKVTEMGQEVTMRCQPILGHNTVFWYRQTMMQGLELLAYFRNRAPLDDSGMPKDRFSAEMPDATLATLKIQPSEPRDSAVYFCASGLEPDSPLHFGNGTRLTVT.

About this clone itself: A junction boundary mismatches the germline segment, possibly from a read error. V gene TRBV6-5 combines with J gene TRBJ1-2; maybe TRBD1 (6 bases). Per the germline V gene, CDR1 is MNHEY and CDR2 is SVGAGI. The CDR3 sequence is 10 residues long. DNA for the CDR3: TGTGCCAGCAGTCTACGACAGGTCCACTTC. This encodes CASSLRQVHF.

This clone occurred a few times. This chain uses TRBV6-5 with TRBJ2-7; TRBD2 matches at 7 bases. The V and J ends lost 7 bases and 2 bases, in that order; junction bases with no gene match: 5. The CDR3 loop spans 13 amino acids. Germline-derived CDR1 and CDR2 are MNHEY and SVGAGI. The DNA for the CDR3 is TGTGCCAGCATTCGCGGGGGAACCTACGAGCAGTACTTC. Protein: CASIRGGTYEQYF.

The rearrangement joins TRBV7-6 to TRBJ2-7; 8 positions match TRBD1. Germline V gives CDR1 SGHVS, CDR2 FNYEAQ. The V gene end was trimmed by 5 bases and the J gene end by 8 bases; junction bases not matched to a gene: 8. The CDR3 loop spans 13 amino acids. The CDR3 DNA follows: TGTGCCAGCAGCCCGGACAGGGAGTATAAGCAGTACTTC. Translating gives CASSPDREYKQYF.

This clone was seen more than once but under ten times. Relative to the germline gene, one junction end is altered; a read error may explain this. The V and J genes are TRBV7-2 and TRBJ2-2; D may be TRBD1 (6 bases). This CDR3 has 12 residues. Per germline, CDR1 SGHTA and CDR2 FQGNSA. CDR3 sequence reads: CSAGAATGELFF. Written as DNA, the CDR3 is TGCAGTGCAGGGGCGGCCACCGGGGAGCTGTTTTTT. Together with reference TRBV7-2 and TRBJ2-2, the CDR3 gives the full variable domain: GAGVSQSPSNKVTEKGKDVELRCDPISGHTALYWYRQSLGQGLEFLIYFQGNSAPDKSGLPSDRFSAERTGGSVSTLTIQRTQQEDSAVYLCSAGAATGELFFGEGSRLTVL.

The chain combines TRBV3-1 (or the pseudogene TRBV3-2) with TRBJ2-6, with a tentative D call TRBD1 (5 bases). V was shortened by 1 base and J by 1 base, with 11 bases between the two germline ends. This CDR3 is built from 17 residues. Germline-derived CDR1 and CDR2 are LGHDT and YNNKEL (reference sequence). The CDR3, as DNA: TGTGCCAGCAGCCAAGGGGGCCAGGGATCTGGGGCCAACGTCCTGACTTTC. The encoded protein is CASSQGGQGSGANVLTF.

This clone was seen ten or more times. The chain combines TRBV28 with TRBJ1-6; D is possibly TRBD1 (5 bases). This CDR3 is 14 amino acids long. V gave up 1 base and J gave up 10 bases, with 11 bases separating them. Germline CDR1 and CDR2: MDHEN and SYDVKM. CDR3 residues: CASSLSQGGSPLHF. The CDR3 nucleotides read TGTGCCAGCAGTTTATCCCAGGGAGGGTCACCCCTCCACTTT.

V and J are TRBV25-1 and TRBJ1-2; the D is unclear. The germline V gene has CDR1 MGHDK and CDR2 SYGVNS. V was shortened by 1 base and J by 9 bases, with 6 bases between the two germline ends. The CDR3 contains 11 residues. The CDR3 loop is CASSELESYTF. The CDR3 coding sequence is TGTGCCAGCAGTGAATTAGAGAGCTACACCTTC.

The V and J genes are TRBV6-2 or TRBV6-3 and TRBJ2-5; D is perhaps TRBD2 (5 bases). Trimming left V 0 bases short and J 5 bases short, with 10 bases between. The CDR3 covers 14 residues. Germline CDR1 and CDR2: MNHEY and SVGEGT. CDR3: CASSYSGEAETQYF. The CDR3 DNA reads TGTGCCAGCAGTTACTCCGGGGAAGCGGAGACCCAGTACTTC.

Turning to this clone: At one end the junction does not follow the germline gene, possibly because of a read error. Other DNA sequences from this sample encode an identical CDR3 as well. The chain employs TRBV19 and TRBJ1-1, with TRBD1 identical over 7 bases. The germline CDR1 and CDR2 sequences are LNHDA and SQIVND (reference sequence). The CDR3 runs 13 residues. As DNA, the CDR3 is TGTGCCAGTACCGGGACAGCGAACACTGAAGCCTTCTTT. Protein sequence: CASTGTANTEAFF.

This clone was detected a few times. Additional DNA sequences in this sample encode the identical CDR3. The chain recombines TRBV9 with TRBJ2-6; D may be TRBD1 (5 bases). Trimming took off 2 bases at V and 2 bases at J, with 8 bases between the two ends. This CDR3 contains 15 residues. Germline V gene sequence: CDR1 SGDLS, CDR2 YYNGEE. The CDR3 reads CASSVKGTGANVLTF. The CDR3 nucleotides read TGTGCCAGCAGCGTTAAGGGGACTGGGGCCAACGTCCTGACTTTC.

This chain connects TRBV4-2 to TRBJ1-1; D is perhaps TRBD1 (5 bases). CDR3 length: 14 residues. CDR1 is LGHNA and CDR2 is YNFKEQ in the germline V gene. Trimming removed 3 bases from V and 4 bases from J, with 12 bases in between. DNA for the CDR3: TGTGCCAGCAGCCAGGCAGTCGGGGGCACTGAAGCTTTCTTT. Translating it yields CASSQAVGGTEAFF.

The chain links TRBV7-6 to TRBJ2-7; tentative D call: TRBD1 (6 bases). The CDR3 sequence is 14 residues long. The V gene lost 3 bases and the J gene lost 3 bases, with 12 bases spanning the gap. The germline V gene encodes CDR1 SGHVS and CDR2 FNYEAQ. In DNA form, the CDR3 reads TGTGCCAGCAGCTTCCGGGACACCTTCTACGAGCAGTACTTC. It specifies CASSFRDTFYEQYF.

This clone came up a few times. The chain links TRBV6-5 to TRBJ2-1, with TRBD1 matching over 8 bases. Germline loops: CDR1 MNHEY, CDR2 SVGAGI. The CDR3 is 15 amino acids. J was trimmed by 4 bases and V by 6 bases; bases with no gene match: 8. CDR3 DNA: TGTGCCAGCAGCTTCCCCGGGACAGGTTACAATGAGCAGTTCTTC. Residues: CASSFPGTGYNEQFF.